Included here is one T cell receptor (beta chain) sequence, with context. Germline and junction disagree at one end, which may indicate a read error. This entry is derived from a study of blood T cell repertoires in COVID-19. For the study at large: There were acute and convalescent COVID-19 samples, and they came from the United States, Italy and Spain. T cells, B-cell-depleted T cells, or PBMCs provided the cDNA or gDNA that served as material.

Per the study methods: Nucleated cell number was recorded as an estimate derived from reference gene primer amplification. Sequencing used immunoSEQ multiplex PCR; TCRdb keeps in-frame clones, though not all of them. V, J and clone size are taken as reported in that table, and D and trimming were inferred from the DNA itself. The table shows about 90,000 clones, with approximately 77% occurring only once. In germline, CDR1 is KGHSH, CDR2 LQKENI. There are 15 residues in the CDR3. This sequence joins TRBV18 and TRBJ2-7; 12 positions agree with TRBD1. Sequenced input: peripheral blood. This clonotype originated in a woman of 80 years or more with acute or convalescent COVID-19. The CDR3 sequence is CASSPLGTGGRVENF. The CDR3 coding sequence is TGTGCCAGCTCACCATTGGGGACAGGGGGCCGGGTGGAGAACTTC. The full variable domain, in which reference TRBV18 and TRBJ2-7 provide the parts outside the CDR3, is NAGVMQNPRHLVRRRGQEARLRCSPMKGHSHVYWYRQLPEEGLKFMVYLQKENIIDESGMPKERFSAEFPKEGPSILRIQQVVRGDSAAYFCASSPLGTGGRVENFGPGTRLTVT.